A selection of T cell receptor beta chains follows, all from one sample in a study of cytomegalovirus exposure and HLA in healthy donors. Method: immunoSEQ multiplex PCR; TCRdb's copy keeps in-frame clones and lacks some. The data show 170,000 or so clones, approximately 81% seen once. Sequencing was done on a sample of PBMCs. These TCRs come from a boy younger than 10 in good health and CMV-seronegative. The CDR3 runs from the conserved cysteine through the conserved F or W.

V gene	CDR3 protein
TRBV5-1	CASSSHRGGVGNTQYF
TRBV19	CASSIGEGPSGANVLTF
TRBV7-2	CASSFGQSTDTQYF
TRBV10-3	CAIRRTGGHEQYF
TRBV25-1	CASSQITGATNTEAFF
TRBV5-1	CASSSSGRGYNEQFF
TRBV6-5	CASRQGVHSYEQYF
TRBV5-6	CASSCDSGEGSDTQYF
TRBV25-1	CASSESWADRFYGYTF
TRBV2	CASRLTAVNEKLFF
TRBV28	CASSLFPGQRENIQYF
TRBV4-1	CASTPEGTAGQPQHF
TRBV30	CAWSAGPGGYTF
TRBV11-3	CASSLERTSKAFF
TRBV11-2	CASSRERSGRSSYNEQFF
TRBV5-1	CASSLGVDKRIYGYTF
TRBV19	CASTGGHEQYF
TRBV2	CASKDGRSTDTQYF
TRBV19	CASSLSGQGVSEQYF
TRBV5-1	CASSLWTGQGGEQYF
TRBV5-8	CASSLPSSYNEQFF
TRBV19	CASSSDRGGRNYGYTF
TRBV6-4	CASSDRGLAVHEQFF
TRBV5-1	CASSLAAGRAIDTQYF
TRBV5-6	CASSFWDIPYGYTF
TRBV4-1	CASSQGEEKEQFF
TRBV21-1	CASSKRGQGNTEAFF
TRBV14	CASSQGTSPYNEQFF